A selection of T cell receptor beta chains follows, all from one sample in a study of identical twins. TCRdb called the 5' RACE reads again in MiXCR, with one record for every CDR3 protein. The table includes 550,000 to 800,000 distinct CDR3 sequences, about 7.1% detected once. A further study also used this sample, focusing on yellow fever vaccine responses in identical twins.

The source material was PBMCs. The receptors here all came from a woman under 30 in good health. The CDR3 runs from the conserved cysteine through the conserved F or W. Each record gives: D gene, V gene, J gene, clone size, CDR3 protein, CDR3 DNA. A D gene is named only where the DNA matches it firmly. The size entry is marked missing in some rows and otherwise reads once, few, many or a size class.

>-|TRBV20-1|TRBJ1-1|many
CSARPGGRDTEAFF
TGCAGTGCCCGCCCCGGGGGGAGGGACACTGAAGCTTTCTTT
>-|TRBV12-3/TRBV12-4|TRBJ2-1|-
CASRSFNEQFF
TGTGCCAGCAGGTCCTTCAATGAGCAGTTCTTC
>-|TRBV4-2|TRBJ2-4|few
CASSQDGMGPWGKNIQYF
TGTGCCAGCAGCCAAGATGGAATGGGGCCCTGGGGCAAAAACATTCAGTACTTC
>TRBD1|TRBV6-2/TRBV6-3|TRBJ2-1|few
CASRAHRAGGNNEQFF
TGTGCCAGCAGGGCCCACAGGGCAGGGGGAAACAATGAGCAGTTCTTC
>-|TRBV12-3/TRBV12-4|TRBJ2-6|-
CASSLGQRASPGANVLTF
TGTGCCAGCAGTTTAGGCCAGCGGGCCTCCCCTGGGGCCAACGTCCTGACTTTC
>TRBD2|TRBV5-1|TRBJ2-1|many
CASSKRTSDLYNEQFF
TGCGCCAGCAGCAAACGGACTAGCGACCTTTACAATGAGCAGTTCTTC
>TRBD2|TRBV12-3/TRBV12-4|TRBJ2-3|few
CASSLSGGDADTQYF
TGTGCCAGCAGTTTGTCCGGGGGGGACGCAGATACGCAGTATTTT
>-|TRBV20-1|TRBJ1-2|many
CSARDHNWGYTF
TGCAGTGCTAGAGATCACAACTGGGGCTACACCTTC
>TRBD1|TRBV5-1|TRBJ1-4|-
CASSGWTGGYNEKLFF
TGCGCCAGCAGCGGGTGGACAGGGGGTTATAATGAAAAACTGTTTTTT
>-|TRBV7-9|TRBJ2-3|many
CASRPTSTDTQYF
TGTGCCAGCAGACCAACTAGCACAGATACGCAGTATTTT
>-|TRBV3-1|TRBJ2-1|-
CASSQVISGYGYNEQFF
TGTGCCAGCAGCCAAGTTATTAGCGGATACGGGTACAATGAGCAGTTCTTC
>-|TRBV27|TRBJ2-5|many
CASSLPGGMMTF
TGTGCCAGCAGTCTCCCGGGTGGTATGATGACTTTC